This T cell receptor beta chain was documented in a study of T cells in Graves' hyperthyroidism and ophthalmopathy. Study-wide findings and caveats: Blood held most thyroid clonotypes expanded above 0.001 frequency.

This clonotype occurred many times. Antigen unknown. The ends lost 0 bases at V and 3 bases at J; junction bases unmatched: 4. The CDR3 extends over 15 amino acids. Germline CDR1 MNHNS, CDR2 SASEGT. TCR beta CDR3 regions were amplified from RNA. The primer set for the first-round RT-PCR of the TCR CDR3 was HTBI. A single record per CDR3 protein comes from TCRdb applying MiXCR to the multiplex PCR reads. Seen here are 400,000 or so distinct CDR3 sequences, over 12% observed once, and the top ten hold roughly a fifth. Ophthalmopathy patients had moderate-to-severe active disease, CAS ≥3, NOSPECS ≥4, and disease duration under 3 months.

The rearrangement links TRBV6-1 to TRBJ1-2; TRBD1 aligns across 7 bases. The clonotype was recovered from a woman aged 55-70 years with Graves' ophthalmopathy. Source material: blood. The CDR3 reads CASSEAGGQYYGYTF. CDR3 nucleotide sequence: TGTGCCAGCAGTGAAGCTGGGGGACAGTACTATGGCTACACCTTC.